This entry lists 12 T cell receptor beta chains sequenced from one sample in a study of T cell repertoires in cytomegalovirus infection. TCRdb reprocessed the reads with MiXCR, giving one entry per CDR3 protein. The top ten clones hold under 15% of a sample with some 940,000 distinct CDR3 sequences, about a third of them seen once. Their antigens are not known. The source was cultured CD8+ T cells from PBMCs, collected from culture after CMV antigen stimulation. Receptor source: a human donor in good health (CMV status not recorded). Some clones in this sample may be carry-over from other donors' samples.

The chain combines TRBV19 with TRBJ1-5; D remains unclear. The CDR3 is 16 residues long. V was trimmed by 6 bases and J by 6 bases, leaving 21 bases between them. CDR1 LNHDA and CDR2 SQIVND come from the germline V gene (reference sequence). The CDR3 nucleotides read TGTGCCAGTAGGAAGTCGTGGGTGAGGGAGGCTCAGCCCCAGCATTTT. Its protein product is CASRKSWVREAQPQHF.

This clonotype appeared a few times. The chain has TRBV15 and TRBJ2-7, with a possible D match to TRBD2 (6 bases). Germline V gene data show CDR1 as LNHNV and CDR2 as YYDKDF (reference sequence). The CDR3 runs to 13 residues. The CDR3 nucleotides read TGTGCCACCAGCAGAGATCGGGCCCGGGGGATCTTCGTC. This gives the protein CATSRDRARGIFV.

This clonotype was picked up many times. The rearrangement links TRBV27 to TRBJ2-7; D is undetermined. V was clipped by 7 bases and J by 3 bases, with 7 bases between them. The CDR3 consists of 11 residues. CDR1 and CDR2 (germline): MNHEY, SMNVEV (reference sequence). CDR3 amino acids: CASKSGYEQYV. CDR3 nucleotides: TGTGCCAGCAAATCGGGCTACGAGCAGTACGTC.

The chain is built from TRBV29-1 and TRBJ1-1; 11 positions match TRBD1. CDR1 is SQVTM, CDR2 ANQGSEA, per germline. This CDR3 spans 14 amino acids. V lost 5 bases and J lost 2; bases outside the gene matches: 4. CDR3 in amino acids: CSVWTGGANTEAFF. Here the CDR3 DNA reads TGCAGCGTTTGGACAGGGGGCGCAAACACTGAAGCTTTCTTT.

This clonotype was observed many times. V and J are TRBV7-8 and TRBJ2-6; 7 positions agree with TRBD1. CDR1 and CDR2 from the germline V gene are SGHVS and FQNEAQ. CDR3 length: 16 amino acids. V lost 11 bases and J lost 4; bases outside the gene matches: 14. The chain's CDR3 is CAAYRGRGLGANVLTF. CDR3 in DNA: TGTGCCGCCTACAGGGGAAGAGGTCTGGGGGCCAACGTCCTGACTTTC.

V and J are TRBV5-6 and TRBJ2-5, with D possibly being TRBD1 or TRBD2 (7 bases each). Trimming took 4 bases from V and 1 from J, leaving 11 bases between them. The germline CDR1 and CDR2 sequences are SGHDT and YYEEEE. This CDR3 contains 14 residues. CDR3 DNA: TGTGCCAGCAGCGGGGGGGACAGCCAAGAGACCCAGTACTTC. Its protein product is CASSGGDSQETQYF.

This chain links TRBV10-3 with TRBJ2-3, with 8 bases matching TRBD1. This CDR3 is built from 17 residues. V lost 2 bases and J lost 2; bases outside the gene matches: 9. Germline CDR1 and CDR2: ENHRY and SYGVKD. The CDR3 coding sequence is TGTGCCATCAGTGAGAGAGCGGACAGGGAGCCCACAGATACGCAGTATTTT. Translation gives CAISERADREPTDTQYF.

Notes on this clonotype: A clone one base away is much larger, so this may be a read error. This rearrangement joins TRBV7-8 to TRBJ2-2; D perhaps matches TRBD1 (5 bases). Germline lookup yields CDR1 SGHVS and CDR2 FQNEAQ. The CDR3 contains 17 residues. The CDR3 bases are TGTGCCAGCAGCTTAATAGGGGCGCCCGATGGCACCAGGGAGCTGTTTTTT. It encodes CASSLIGAPDGTRELFF. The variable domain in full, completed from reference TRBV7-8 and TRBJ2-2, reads GAGVSQSPRYKVAKRGQDVALRCDPISGHVSLFWYQQALGQGPEFLTYFQNEAQLDKSGLPSDRFFAERPEGSVSTLKIQRTQQEDSAVYLCASSLIGAPDGTRELFFGEGSRLTVL.

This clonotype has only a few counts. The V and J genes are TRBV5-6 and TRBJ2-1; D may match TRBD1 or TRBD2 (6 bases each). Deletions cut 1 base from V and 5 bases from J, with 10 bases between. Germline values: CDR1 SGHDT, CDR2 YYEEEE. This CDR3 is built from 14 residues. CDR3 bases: TGTGCCAGCAGCTTGCGGGGGACAAACAATGAGCAGTTCTTC. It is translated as CASSLRGTNNEQFF.

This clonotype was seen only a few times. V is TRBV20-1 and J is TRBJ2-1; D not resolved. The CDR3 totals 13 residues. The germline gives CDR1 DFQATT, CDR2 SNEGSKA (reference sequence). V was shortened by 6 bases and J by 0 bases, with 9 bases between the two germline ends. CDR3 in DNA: TGCAGTGCCCGTCATAGCTCCTACAATGAGCAGTTCTTC. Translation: CSARHSSYNEQFF.

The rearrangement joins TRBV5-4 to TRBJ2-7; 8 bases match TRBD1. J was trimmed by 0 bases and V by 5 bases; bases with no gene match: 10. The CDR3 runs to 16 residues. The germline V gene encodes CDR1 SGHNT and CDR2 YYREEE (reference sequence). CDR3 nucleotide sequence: TGTGCCAGCAGTTCCAGACAGGGGCGAAGCTCCTACGAGCAGTACGTC. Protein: CASSSRQGRSSYEQYV.

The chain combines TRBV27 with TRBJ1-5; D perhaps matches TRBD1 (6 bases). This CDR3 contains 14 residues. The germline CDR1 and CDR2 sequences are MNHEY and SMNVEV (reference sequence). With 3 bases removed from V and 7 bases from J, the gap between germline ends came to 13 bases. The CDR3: CASSFDGGGQPQHF. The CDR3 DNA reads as TGTGCCAGCAGTTTTGACGGGGGCGGGCAGCCCCAGCATTTT.